The entry below describes one T cell receptor (beta chain). The target antigen is unknown. The sample belongs to a study of vaccination effects on CD4 cells after COVID-19. Looking at the study overall: Participants were vaccinated with two doses of either the BNT162b2 or mRNA-1273 vaccine. General study results and limits: Cross-reaction with common cold coronaviruses was seen in only 1 of 255 vaccine-induced clones from healthy vaccinees. Small numbers of convalescent patients limited the study. It also lacked early post-infection timepoints.

Data came from immunoSEQ multiplex PCR; TCRdb stores just in-frame clones and leaves some out. The table has tens of thousands of clones, 60% to 80% seen once. Between the trimmed V and J ends, which lost 7 bases and 0 bases, there was a span of 9 bases. This CDR3 is built from 14 residues. Germline assignment: CDR1 LNHDA and CDR2 SQIVND (reference sequence). The ViraFEST assay expanded antigen-specific CD4+ T cells with viral peptide pools before sequencing. The culture ran for roughly 10 days before CD4+ T cells were isolated. Vaccine recipients, nucleocapsid antibody negative, had no prior SARS-CoV-2 infection. Wells containing 1.5 million to 2.5 million PBMC each were cultured with 10 IU/ml IL-2 and approximately 9.6 ug/ml peptides.

The genes are TRBV19 and TRBJ2-2; D is unresolved. The specimen comprised CD4+ T cells from PBMCs cultured with HCoV-NL63 spike peptides, sampled before COVID-19 vaccination. This clonotype was sampled from a human donor who received a COVID-19 vaccine. Here the CDR3 reads CASTIGPNTGELFF. The CDR3 DNA reads as TGTGCCAGTACCATTGGTCCGAACACCGGGGAGCTGTTTTTT.